This T cell receptor beta chain was sequenced for a study of early T cells in non-severe SARS-CoV-2 infection. Across the study: Unsorted whole-blood RNA was sequenced in bulk, leaving chains unpaired. Study conclusions and caveats: The matching step, a VDJdb search, favored anti-spike CD8 responses and missed private and CD4 specificities.

The CDR3 covers 12 residues. Between the trimmed V and J ends, which lost 5 bases and 4 bases, there was a span of 9 bases. CDR1 SGHVS and CDR2 FQNEAQ come from the germline V gene. This clonotype was detected ten times or more. Its antigen is currently unknown. Individual cDNA molecules were tagged with unique molecular identifiers, the study reported. Via MiXCR, TCRdb re-called the 5' RACE reads, giving one row per CDR3 protein. The data hold around 61,000 distinct CDR3 sequences, with about 10% observed a single time. The TCR was taken from an adult who was a healthcare worker with PCR-confirmed SARS-CoV-2 infection or an uninfected control (not recorded which). This chain connects TRBV7-8 to TRBJ2-7; the D is unclear. Sequenced input: whole blood. The CDR3 spells CASSPGEYEQYF. The CDR3 nucleotides read TGTGCCAGCAGCCCCGGTGAATACGAGCAGTACTTC.